Listed below are T cell receptor beta chains from one sample, sequenced in a study of shared clonotypes between healthy human individuals. Using immunoSEQ multiplex PCR, the repertoire was profiled, and TCRdb retains in-frame clones only, with some absent. The data show about 2.4 million clones, 93% seen once. Sequenced: naive CD4+ T cells from PBMCs. The receptors were gathered from a man younger than 35 in good health. Some clones in this sample may be carry-over from other donors' samples. CDR3s include the opening cysteine and the closing phenylalanine or tryptophan. The order of the fields is V gene, D gene, clone size, J gene, CDR3 protein, CDR3 DNA. A D gene is named only where the DNA matches it firmly. Size tells how often a clone was seen (once, few, many) or the class of an expanded clone, and some rows leave it out.

>TRBV7-6|TRBD2|-|TRBJ2-2
CASSPGTSTNTGELFF
TGTGCCAGCAGCCCCGGGACTAGCACGAACACCGGGGAGCTGTTTTTT
>TRBV29-1|TRBD2|once|TRBJ2-7
CSVERSAASGSSYEQYF
TGCAGCGTTGAGAGATCGGCTGCCAGCGGGAGCTCCTACGAGCAGTACTTC
>TRBV28|TRBD1|-|TRBJ1-4
CASKEGQVDEKLFF
TGTGCCAGCAAGGAGGGACAGGTAGATGAAAAACTGTTTTTT
>TRBV4-2|-|-|TRBJ2-5
CASSQGDKETQYF
TGTGCCAGCAGCCAGGGGGACAAAGAGACCCAGTACTTC
>TRBV5-4|TRBD2|-|TRBJ2-5
CASSFLLGSGNLETQYF
TGTGCCAGCAGCTTTTTATTGGGTAGCGGGAATTTAGAGACCCAGTACTTC
>TRBV7-3|TRBD1|-|TRBJ2-6
CASRGTGVPGANVLTF
TGTGCCAGCAGGGGGACAGGGGTCCCCGGGGCCAACGTCCTGACTTTC
>TRBV2|-|-|TRBJ1-1
CASSEGVWELFF
TGTGCCAGCAGTGAGGGGGTCTGGGAGCTTTTCTTT
>TRBV18|-|once|TRBJ1-1
CASSPDPGWAFF
TGTGCCAGCTCGCCGGACCCCGGTTGGGCTTTCTTT
>TRBV27|-|-|TRBJ2-1
CASRLEAGEQFF
TGTGCCAGCAGGCTCGAAGCGGGTGAGCAGTTCTTC
>TRBV5-1|TRBD1|-|TRBJ2-7
CASSLGRTGTSYEQYF
TGCGCCAGCAGCTTGGGCCGGACAGGGACCTCCTACGAGCAGTACTTC
>TRBV28|-|-|TRBJ2-1
CASTLRGPNNEQFF
TGTGCCAGCACATTACGAGGTCCTAACAATGAGCAGTTCTTC
>TRBV15|-|-|TRBJ1-2
CATSRGRTGGYGYTF
TGTGCCACCAGCAGAGGCCGGACTGGGGGCTATGGCTACACCTTC
>TRBV5-1|TRBD1|once|TRBJ1-4
CASSPGQGREKLFF
TGCGCCAGCAGCCCGGGACAGGGACGGGAAAAACTGTTTTTT
>TRBV4-2|TRBD2|-|TRBJ2-2
CASSPHSGSANTGELFF
TGTGCCAGCAGCCCACATAGCGGGAGCGCGAACACCGGGGAGCTGTTTTTT